This T cell receptor (beta chain) was recovered during a study of cytomegalovirus exposure and HLA in healthy donors. Overall study results and limits: Later on, analysis showed that most CMV-associated TCR beta chains appeared to be HLA-restricted. Rare TCR sequences predominated, though certain public TCRs were found in many donors. Upon later analysis, TCR association rates were observed to vary by HLA locus, being highest for DRB1 and lowest for HLA-C.

Concerning this clone itself: Its specificity is unknown.

Germline loops: CDR1 SQVTM, CDR2 ANQGSEA. V lost 7 bases, J lost 8 bases, and 14 bases lay in between. The CDR3 is 11 amino acids. Primers included in the PCR were 60 Vbeta and 13 Jbeta primers. Produced via immunoSEQ multiplex PCR; TCRdb's table is partial and in-frame only. The repertoire holds about 84,000 clones, with roughly 63% as singletons. The clonotype originates from a woman aged 40 to 49 in good health and CMV-seropositive. The chain links TRBV29-1 to TRBJ1-2, with D unresolved. The sequenced sample was PBMCs. This CDR3 reads CSDMHSGGYTF. The CDR3 DNA reads as TGCAGCGACATGCACAGCGGAGGCTACACCTTC.